The 24 T cell receptor beta chains below come from one sample, sequenced in a study of cytotoxic CD8 clonotypes in ibrutinib-treated CLL. Produced via immunoSEQ multiplex PCR; TCRdb's table is partial and in-frame only. The table records 65,000 to 80,000 clones, roughly 80% of them present only once. The sequences come from PBMCs, collected after 24 months of ibrutinib treatment. Every receptor here comes from a human donor with chronic lymphocytic leukemia.

The genes are TRBV7-3 and TRBJ2-3; D call uncertain. The V end was cut by 2 bases, the J end by 0 bases, with 6 bases between. Germline CDR1 is SGHTA and CDR2 is FQGTGA. The CDR3 covers 14 residues. The CDR3 region is CASSLDPSTDTQYF. As DNA, the CDR3 is TGTGCCAGCAGCTTAGACCCTAGCACAGATACGCAGTATTTT.

At least ten counts were recorded for this clone. V and J are TRBV7-6 and TRBJ2-1; the match to TRBD1 covers 9 bases. CDR3 length: 15 residues. The V and J ends lost 1 base and 4 bases, in that order; junction bases with no gene match: 2. Germline V CDR1 and CDR2: SGHVS, FNYEAQ. The CDR3: CASSLGQGDYNEQFF. The CDR3 nucleotides read TGTGCCAGCAGCTTAGGACAGGGGGATTACAATGAGCAGTTCTTC.

V is TRBV19 and J is TRBJ2-2; 13 bases are shared with TRBD2. Germline V lookup: CDR1 LNHDA, CDR2 SQIVND (reference sequence). Trimming took 6 bases from V and 6 from J; bases not matched to a gene: 7. The CDR3 loop spans 16 amino acids. The CDR3 protein is CASRLRTSGSSGELFF. CDR3 coding DNA: TGTGCCAGTAGGCTTAGGACTAGCGGGAGTTCCGGGGAGCTGTTTTTT.

The V and J genes are TRBV5-1 and TRBJ2-5; 11 nucleotides line up with TRBD1. V dropped 0 bases and J dropped 5; count of bases not matched to a gene: 3. This CDR3 has 15 residues. CDR1 is SGHRS and CDR2 is YFSETQ in the germline V gene. The CDR3 sequence is CASSLGTGGGETQYF. The CDR3 DNA sequence: TGCGCCAGCAGCTTGGGGACAGGGGGCGGGGAGACCCAGTACTTC.

In this sample, this clone turned up a few times. This chain links TRBV9 with TRBJ1-1; D is undetermined. Trimming took off 0 bases at V and 0 bases at J, with 12 bases between the two ends. In germline, CDR1 is SGDLS, CDR2 YYNGEE. The CDR3 loop spans 16 amino acids. The CDR3 region has the DNA TGTGCCAGCAGCGTAGTGGCCCTCGGCATGAACACTGAAGCTTTCTTT. This translates into CASSVVALGMNTEAFF.

The chain joins TRBV11-3 to TRBJ2-3, with D perhaps being TRBD1 or TRBD2 (5 bases each). Trimming left V 2 bases short and J 0 bases short, with 12 bases between. This CDR3 is built from 16 residues. Germline V gene lookup returns CDR1 SGHNT and CDR2 YENEEA. CDR3 sequence: CASSLKRGPSTDTQYF. The CDR3 nucleotides are TGTGCCAGCAGCTTAAAAAGGGGACCGAGCACAGATACGCAGTATTTT.

The V and J genes are TRBV5-4 and TRBJ2-1; the match to TRBD2 covers 13 bases. Looked up from germline, CDR1 is SGHNT and CDR2 is YYREEE (reference sequence). The CDR3 sequence is 15 residues long. V shed 4 bases and J 5 bases; nucleotides not matched to a gene: 3. The CDR3 sequence: CASSGGLAGNNEQFF. CDR3 in DNA: TGTGCCAGCAGCGGGGGACTAGCGGGAAACAATGAGCAGTTCTTC. The full variable domain, its missing parts supplied by reference TRBV5-4 and TRBJ2-1, is ETGVTQSPTHLIKTRGQQVTLRCSSQSGHNTVSWYQQALGQGPQFIFQYYREEENGRGNFPPRFSGLQFPNYSSELNVNALELDDSALYLCASSGGLAGNNEQFFGPGTRLTVL.

The CDR3 is CASSPVVGTPDTQYF. The CDR3 region has the DNA TGTGCCAGCTCCCCTGTAGTTGGGACGCCAGATACGCAGTATTTT. The chain carries TRBV18 and TRBJ2-3; either TRBD1 or TRBD2 may supply D (5 bases each). Germline V gene data show CDR1 as KGHSH and CDR2 as LQKENI. This CDR3 is 15 amino acids long. The ends were cut back, 6 bases at V and 4 bases at J, with 17 bases in the middle.

The V call is TRBV7-2, the J call TRBJ2-3; possible D gene TRBD2, 5 bases. Germline lookup yields CDR1 SGHTA and CDR2 FQGNSA. Trimming left V 1 base short and J 0 bases short, with 14 bases between. The CDR3 totals 17 residues. The CDR3 coding sequence is TGTGCCAGCAGCTTAGTTGCTAGCATCGCCAGCACAGATACGCAGTATTTT. Translating gives CASSLVASIASTDTQYF.

The V gene is TRBV10-1, the J gene TRBJ2-7; no clear D gene. The CDR3 has 8 amino acids. Trimming cost V 6 bases and J 6 bases, with 0 bases left between them. Germline V gene sequence: CDR1 WNHNN, CDR2 SYGVQD (reference sequence). CDR3 in DNA: TGCGCCAGCAGCGAGCAGTACTTC. This sequence encodes CASSEQYF.

The chain recombines TRBV5-4 with TRBJ1-1; D is unresolved. Germline V gene sequence: CDR1 SGHNT, CDR2 YYREEE (reference sequence). The CDR3 totals 12 residues. V was pared by 4 bases and J by 7 bases, with 11 bases between. The CDR3 spells CASSTDGVEAFF. The CDR3 DNA reads as TGTGCCAGCAGCACAGACGGGGTTGAAGCTTTCTTT. Filled out from reference TRBV5-4 and TRBJ1-1, the complete variable domain reads ETGVTQSPTHLIKTRGQQVTLRCSSQSGHNTVSWYQQALGQGPQFIFQYYREEENGRGNFPPRFSGLQFPNYSSELNVNALELDDSALYLCASSTDGVEAFFGQGTRLTVV.

The chain carries TRBV28 and TRBJ2-3, with TRBD2 matching over 10 bases. The junction had 10 bases not matched to a gene; V was cut back by 4 bases and J by 3 bases. Germline assignment: CDR1 MDHEN and CDR2 SYDVKM. The CDR3 spans 17 residues. CDR3 residues: CASSSNGNSGRTDTQYF. CDR3 nucleotides: TGTGCCAGCAGTTCTAACGGTAATAGCGGGAGGACAGATACGCAGTATTTT.

This rearrangement joins TRBV28 to TRBJ2-1; 11 nucleotides match TRBD2. The CDR3 sequence is 13 residues long. Germline CDR1 MDHEN, CDR2 SYDVKM. Trimming took 6 bases from V and 8 from J; bases not matched to a gene: 3. Here the CDR3 reads CASSTSGRDEQFF. CDR3 DNA sequence: TGTGCCAGCAGCACTAGCGGGAGAGATGAGCAGTTCTTC.

The J gene is TRBJ2-1, the V gene TRBV18, with a tentative D call TRBD1 (5 bases). V was clipped by 3 bases and J by 6 bases, with 15 bases between them. Looked up from germline, CDR1 is KGHSH and CDR2 is LQKENI. This CDR3 has 15 residues. For the CDR3, the DNA is TGTGCCAGCTCACCCCTCTTCCTGGGGCGCAATGAGCAGTTCTTC. Translation: CASSPLFLGRNEQFF.

The chain is built from TRBV28 and TRBJ1-2, with D hard to call. With 7 bases removed from V and 2 bases from J, the gap between germline ends came to 11 bases. CDR1 and CDR2 from the germline V gene are MDHEN and SYDVKM. The CDR3 is 13 residues long. The DNA of the CDR3 is TGTGCCAGCACCAGGAGGATGAACTATGGCTACACCTTC. Encoded protein: CASTRRMNYGYTF.

The CDR3 spells CASTGEALETQYF. In DNA form, the CDR3 reads TGTGCCAGCACCGGGGAAGCCTTGGAGACCCAGTACTTC. The V and J genes are TRBV2 and TRBJ2-5, with D possibly TRBD2 on 5 matching bases. The CDR3 has 13 amino acids. Germline V lookup: CDR1 SNHLY, CDR2 FYNNEI. V lost 7 bases and J 5 bases, leaving 14 bases between the germline ends. Full variable domain (remainder filled in from reference TRBV2 and TRBJ2-5): EPEVTQTPSHQVTQMGQEVILRCVPISNHLYFYWYRQILGQKVEFLVSFYNNEISEKSEIFDDQFSVERPDGSNFTLKIRSTKLEDSAMYFCASTGEALETQYFGPGTRLLVL.

The chain couples TRBV7-2 to TRBJ1-1, with TRBD1 matching 7 bases. V was clipped by 6 bases and J by 4 bases; unmatched bases: 11. The V gene's germline CDR1 is SGHTA and CDR2 FQGNSA. The CDR3 has 15 residues. CDR3 loop: CASSKPQGGGTEAFF. The DNA of the CDR3 is TGTGCCAGCAGTAAACCTCAGGGGGGCGGCACTGAAGCTTTCTTT.

The gene calls are TRBV6-6 and TRBJ2-1; 11 nucleotides match TRBD2. The V segment lost 2 bases and the J segment 3 bases; nucleotides outside the gene matches: 3. Germline CDR1 reads MNHNY; CDR2 reads SVGAGI (reference sequence). CDR3 length: 16 residues. The CDR3 sequence is CASSYGTSGIYNEQFF. The CDR3 nucleotides are TGTGCCAGCAGTTACGGGACTAGCGGTATCTACAATGAGCAGTTCTTC.

This clone has only a few counts. This sequence joins TRBV6-5 and TRBJ1-2; perhaps TRBD1 as D (5 bases). Trimming took off 4 bases at V and 7 bases at J, with 10 bases between the two ends. This CDR3 is 12 amino acids long. From germline, CDR1 is MNHEY and CDR2 SVGAGI. The CDR3 sequence is CASSLSGLGYTF. The DNA for the CDR3 is TGTGCCAGCAGTTTGTCGGGGCTTGGCTACACCTTC.

The V and J genes are TRBV6-6 and TRBJ2-3; D is unclear. The CDR3 has 13 amino acids. The V gene's germline CDR1 is MNHNY and CDR2 SVGAGI (reference sequence). Trimming shortened V by 5 bases and J by 6 bases, and 12 bases separated the two germline ends. CDR3 nucleotides: TGTGCCAGCAGTCAAACTCCGAAGGATACGCAGTATTTT. Translating gives CASSQTPKDTQYF.

The table lists this clone with a count of one. This rearrangement joins TRBV5-4 to TRBJ2-2, with D unresolved. Germline V gives CDR1 SGHNT, CDR2 YYREEE (reference sequence). The CDR3 runs 12 residues. Trimming pared 0 bases from V and 3 bases from J, leaving 0 bases between. The CDR3 DNA sequence: TGTGCCAGCAGCTTGGACACCGGGGAGCTGTTTTTT. Its translation is CASSLDTGELFF.

This rearrangement joins TRBV5-4 to TRBJ1-2, with 7 bases identical to TRBD1. CDR1 is SGHNT and CDR2 is YYREEE in the germline V gene (reference sequence). V trimming: 4 bases; J trimming: 5 bases; junction bases outside the gene matches: 8. CDR3 length: 14 amino acids. CDR3 sequence: CASSMGTEIYGYTF. CDR3 nucleotides: TGTGCCAGCAGCATGGGGACAGAGATTTATGGCTACACCTTC. Supplemented by reference TRBV5-4 and TRBJ1-2, the full variable domain reads ETGVTQSPTHLIKTRGQQVTLRCSSQSGHNTVSWYQQALGQGPQFIFQYYREEENGRGNFPPRFSGLQFPNYSSELNVNALELDDSALYLCASSMGTEIYGYTFGSGTRLTVV.

The chain has TRBV6-1 and TRBJ2-1; unclear D gene. The CDR3 extends over 12 amino acids. Trimming pared 2 bases from V and 8 bases from J, leaving 7 bases between. Germline CDR1 is MNHNS and CDR2 is SASEGT. CDR3 nucleotide sequence: TGTGCCAGCAGTGAAATAGTCGATGAGCAGTTCTTC. Encoded protein: CASSEIVDEQFF.

The chain carries TRBV19 and TRBJ2-3; 7 bases align to TRBD1. This CDR3 is built from 13 residues. Per the germline V gene, CDR1 is LNHDA and CDR2 is SQIVND (reference sequence). V trimming: 5 bases; J trimming: 5 bases; junction bases outside the gene matches: 4. The CDR3 sequence: CASSLGQKDTQYF. For the CDR3, the DNA is TGTGCCAGTAGTCTGGGACAGAAAGATACGCAGTATTTT.